This is a list of T cell receptor beta chains from one sample in a study of post-analysis software for immune sequencing data. TCRdb redid the calling of the PCR reads with MiXCR, one entry per CDR3 protein. The sample lists approximately 660,000 distinct CDR3 sequences; roughly three fifths were seen once. The sequenced material came from blood. The source is a girl aged 2 to 9 with multiple sclerosis. Each CDR3 is given with its conserved first and last residue. A D gene is named only where the DNA matches it firmly. Clone size appears in some rows only: once, few, many, or a class for an expanded clone.

abundance	d_gene	v_gene	j_gene	CDR3nt	CDR3aa
.	TRBD2	TRBV12-3/TRBV12-4	TRBJ2-5	TGTGCCAGCATAAACCGGGGGGGCGGCGAGACCCAGTACTTC	CASINRGGGETQYF
.	TRBD1	TRBV3-1	TRBJ1-2	TGTGCCAGCAGCCAAGACTCGTCAGGGGGCCGTGGCTACACCTTC	CASSQDSSGGRGYTF
few	.	TRBV20-1	TRBJ2-7	TGCAGTGCTCAAATCGACAGCCTCCTTGGGGAGCAGTACTTC	CSAQIDSLLGEQYF
.	TRBD2	TRBV5-1	TRBJ2-1	TGCGCCAGCAGCTTGGCCGAGGGGCCAGCGGGGGTTAACAATGAGCAGTTCTTC	CASSLAEGPAGVNNEQFF
few	TRBD1	TRBV2	TRBJ1-2	TGTGCCAGCACTAGAGGGGACAGGCGGGCGGTCGGCTACACCTTC	CASTRGDRRAVGYTF
.	.	TRBV28	TRBJ2-5	TGTGCCAGCGGCAGGCCGTACCGAGAGACCCAGTACTTC	CASGRPYRETQYF
.	.	TRBV4-2	TRBJ2-3	TGTGCCAGCAGCCAAGGTGCTGGGTCTGCAGATACGCAGTATTTT	CASSQGAGSADTQYF
.	TRBD1	TRBV7-3	TRBJ2-6	TGTGCCAGCAGCTTACTAACAGGGGGGTACGGGGCCAACGTCCTGACTTTC	CASSLLTGGYGANVLTF
.	.	TRBV20-1	TRBJ2-7	TGCAGTGCCTTCTTGGGGGAGAAGAACGAGCAGTACTTC	CSAFLGEKNEQYF
few	.	TRBV4-1	TRBJ1-2	TGCGCCAGCAGCCAAACGACAGGCTGGGGCTATGGCTACACCTTC	CASSQTTGWGYGYTF
.	.	TRBV4-2	TRBJ2-1	TGTGCCAGCAGCCAAGTAGGCGGTTACAATGAGCAGTTCTTC	CASSQVGGYNEQFF
.	.	TRBV6-5	TRBJ1-2	TGTGCCAGCAGTTCAGCACAGAACTATGGCTACACCTTC	CASSSAQNYGYTF
.	.	TRBV7-9	TRBJ2-1	TGTGCCAGCCAACGGGCCACCTGGAATGAGCAGTTCTTC	CASQRATWNEQFF
.	.	TRBV28	TRBJ2-1	TGTGTCAGCAGACAGGGACTGACCTACAATGAGCAGTTCTTC	CVSRQGLTYNEQFF
few	.	TRBV4-2	TRBJ1-5	TGTGCCAGCAGCCCTCAAGGCAGGGCACCCTTTACCAGGCAGCCCCAGCATTTT	CASSPQGRAPFTRQPQHF
.	.	TRBV7-2	TRBJ2-5	TGTGCCAGCAGCTCGAGCGCAGAAGAGACCCAGTACTTC	CASSSSAEETQYF
.	TRBD2	TRBV25-1	TRBJ2-5	TGTGCCAGCAGTGTCTCGCCGGGGGGTCAAGAGACCCAGTACTTC	CASSVSPGGQETQYF
.	TRBD2	TRBV5-1	TRBJ2-7	TGCGCCAGCAGCTTGGGACTAGCGGGAGTAGGATCCTACGAGCAGTACTTC	CASSLGLAGVGSYEQYF
few	TRBD2	TRBV7-4	TRBJ2-1	TGTCAATATCTTGGGCTAGCGGCCTACAATGAGCAGTTCTTC	CQYLGLAAYNEQFF
.	.	TRBV20-1	TRBJ1-2	TGCAGTGCTAGAGATCGCTCAGGAGGTTCCATCTATGGCTACACCTTC	CSARDRSGGSIYGYTF
.	TRBD1	TRBV20-1	TRBJ2-2	TGCAGTGCTAGGGTCGCCCCGGGACAGACGAACACCGGGGAGCTGTTTTTT	CSARVAPGQTNTGELFF
few	.	TRBV10-3	TRBJ2-3	TGTGCCATCAGTGAGGTGAACAGTCCAGATACGCAGTATTTT	CAISEVNSPDTQYF
.	TRBD1	TRBV18	TRBJ2-3	TGTGCCAGCTCACCTATGACAGGGACATCCGATACGCAGTATTTT	CASSPMTGTSDTQYF
.	.	TRBV12-3/TRBV12-4	TRBJ2-3	TGTGCCAGCAGTTTGTCCGGAGTTGTAACAGATACGCAGTATTTT	CASSLSGVVTDTQYF
.	.	TRBV5-1	TRBJ1-1	TGCGCCAGCAGCTTGGTTAGGGGGTCTGAAGCTTTCTTT	CASSLVRGSEAFF
.	TRBD2	TRBV5-6	TRBJ2-5	TGTGCCAGCAGCTTGGTGGACCCCGGGGGGGCCCAAGAGACCCAGTACTTC	CASSLVDPGGAQETQYF
.	.	TRBV7-3	TRBJ2-1	TGTGCCAGCAGCCCTTCGCTCCGGGACGGGACCTCTGAGCAGTTCTTC	CASSPSLRDGTSEQFF
.	.	TRBV12-3/TRBV12-4	TRBJ1-2	TGTGCCACTACCGAGGGGAATAACTATGGCTACACCTTC	CATTEGNNYGYTF
once	.	TRBV2	TRBJ2-3	TGTGCCAGCACCCAAAGGGGGGGCCAGGATACGCAGTATTTT	CASTQRGGQDTQYF
few	.	TRBV27	TRBJ1-1	TGTGCCAGCAGTCCCCACCGCCTGAACACTGAAGCTTTCTTT	CASSPHRLNTEAFF
few	TRBD2	TRBV2	TRBJ2-3	TGTGCCAGCAGGCCTCCTATAGCGGGAGGTAACACAGATACGCAGTATTTT	CASRPPIAGGNTDTQYF
.	.	TRBV28	TRBJ2-7	TGTGCCAGCAGTTTTGTAAGGAGCGAGCAGTACTTC	CASSFVRSEQYF
.	TRBD2	TRBV12-3/TRBV12-4	TRBJ2-3	TGTGCCAGCAGTTTAATGGGACTAGCGCGCACAGATGCGCAGTATTTT	CASSLMGLARTDAQYF
few	.	TRBV29-1	TRBJ2-1	TGCAGCGTTGGATTTTACTCCTACAATGAGCAGTTCTTC	CSVGFYSYNEQFF
.	TRBD1	TRBV12-3/TRBV12-4	TRBJ2-1	TGTGCCAGCACCAAGACAGGGGGCGCAGCCAATGAGCAGTTCTTC	CASTKTGGAANEQFF
.	.	TRBV10-3	TRBJ2-5	TGTGCCATCAGTGAGGATGAGACCCAGTACTTC	CAISEDETQYF
.	.	TRBV2	TRBJ1-2	TGTGCCAGCAGTGAAGTGATCGAGCACTATGGCTACACCTTC	CASSEVIEHYGYTF
few	.	TRBV5-1	TRBJ2-7	TGCGCCAGCAGCGCAGGGGCGGGGGAGCAGTACTTC	CASSAGAGEQYF
.	.	TRBV6-5	TRBJ2-5	TGTGCCAGCAGTTACTCATCCCTGTACCAAGAGACCCAGTACTTC	CASSYSSLYQETQYF
.	TRBD2	TRBV29-1	TRBJ2-1	TGCAGCGGTGAAAGGACTAGCAGTGAGCAGTTCTTC	CSGERTSSEQFF
.	.	TRBV10-2	TRBJ2-3	TGCGCCAGCAGTGGCGTGGGGCCCACAGATACGCAGTATTTT	CASSGVGPTDTQYF
.	.	TRBV29-1	TRBJ1-2	TGCAGCGTTGAAATCGGCTATGGCTACACCTTC	CSVEIGYGYTF
.	.	TRBV20-1	TRBJ2-7	TGCAGTGTGGTCCCGGGGCTCGACGAGCAGTACTTC	CSVVPGLDEQYF
few	TRBD2	TRBV24-1	TRBJ2-5	TGTGCCACCAGTGGTGGACTAGCGGGGGGTCAAGAGACCCAGTACTTC	CATSGGLAGGQETQYF
.	TRBD2	TRBV4-3	TRBJ2-1	TGCGCCAGCAGCCAAGAGCCCGCGGGGGGTTACAATGAGCAGTTCTTC	CASSQEPAGGYNEQFF
.	TRBD2	TRBV20-1	TRBJ2-3	TGCAGTGGCCGGATGCGGGGGAGCACAGATACGCAGTATTTT	CSGRMRGSTDTQYF
.	.	TRBV3-1	TRBJ2-5	TGTGCCAGCAGCCAAGATAAGGCGGGGTGGATAGAGACCCAGTACTTC	CASSQDKAGWIETQYF